This TCR beta chain was sequenced during a study of sequential checkpoint blockade in melanoma. Across the study: Each arm's sequence ended with maintenance nivolumab.

Treatment here: randomized to nivolumab then ipilimumab (arm A) or the reverse (arm B). Patients had received no earlier DNA-damaging chemotherapy. From thawed PBMCs, live CD3+CD8+ cells negative for CD19 and CD56 were sorted. The method was immunoSEQ multiplex PCR; TCRdb's version includes in-frame clones alone and lacks a portion of them. The sample shows approximately 6,300 clones, 53% of them seen only once. CDR1 and CDR2 (germline): MDHEN, SYDVKM. The CDR3 loop spans 17 amino acids. J gave up 0 bases and V 6 bases, and 9 bases lay outside the gene matches. The source is a human donor with melanoma. V is TRBV28 and J is TRBJ1-5, with 9 bases matching TRBD1. The sample was CD8+ T cells sorted from blood (inferred from file names), taken from a patient given nivolumab and ipilimumab in sequence. CDR3 loop: CASSSRQGGDSNQPQHF. Here the CDR3 DNA reads TGTGCCAGCAGCTCTCGACAGGGGGGAGATAGCAATCAGCCCCAGCATTTT. The entire variable domain, with the rest obtained from reference TRBV28 and TRBJ1-5, is as follows: DVKVTQSSRYLVKRTGEKVFLECVQDMDHENMFWYRQDPGLGLRLIYFSYDVKMKEKGDIPEGYSVSREKKERFSLILESASTNQTSMYLCASSSRQGGDSNQPQHFGDGTRLSIL.